This T cell receptor (beta chain) was sequenced during a study of shared clonotypes between healthy human individuals. Clones were read by immunoSEQ multiplex PCR, and TCRdb kept only the in-frame ones, dropping some. The table shows around 1.9 million clones, with roughly 91% occurring only once. Cells designated naive CD8 were CD45RO-negative and were positively selected for CCR7, with terminally differentiated effector memory CD45RA+ cells excluded. The donor cohort consisted entirely of Caucasian adults residing in Nashville, Tennessee. From germline, CDR1 is KGHSH and CDR2 LQKENI. CDR3 length: 15 residues. V was clipped by 0 bases and J by 5 bases, with 11 bases between them.

Sequences were obtained from naive CD8+ T cells from PBMCs. The origin of this receptor is a man aged 18 to 30 in good health. Some clones in this sample may be carry-over from other donors' samples. The chain employs TRBV18 and TRBJ2-1, with TRBD1 as a possible D gene (6 bases). CDR3 loop: CASSPPLQGDNEQFF. DNA of the CDR3: TGTGCCAGCTCACCACCGTTACAGGGTGACAATGAGCAGTTCTTC.